The 32 T cell receptor beta chains presented below share a single source sample, sequenced in a study of shared clonotypes between healthy human individuals. Sequencing was performed with immunoSEQ multiplex PCR; in TCRdb, only in-frame clones are kept and a portion is missing. The table shows approximately 600,000 clones, with 95% occurring only once. Naive CD8 cells comprised CD45RO-negative, CCR7-positively selected cells, excluding terminally differentiated effector memory CD45RA+ cells. Sequencing was performed on naive CD8+ T cells sorted from blood. Every receptor here comes from a woman aged 30 to 39 in good health.

The rearrangement joins TRBV10-1 to TRBJ2-7; D is possibly TRBD2 (5 bases). The CDR3 sequence is 14 residues long. Trimming stripped 5 bases from V and 2 bases from J, with 13 bases between. Germline assignment: CDR1 WNHNN and CDR2 SYGVQD (reference sequence). The CDR3 here is CASSSSGGPYEQYF. CDR3 nucleotide sequence: TGCGCCAGCAGTTCCTCGGGCGGGCCCTACGAGCAGTACTTC.

This chain joins TRBV5-5 and TRBJ2-1, with 10 bases fitting TRBD2. The CDR3 is made up of 13 amino acids. Trimming cost V 5 bases and J 13 bases; bases outside gene matches: 9. Germline CDR1 SGHKS, CDR2 YYEKEE (reference sequence). The CDR3 region is CASRSTSGREQFF. DNA for the CDR3: TGTGCCAGCAGATCAACAAGCGGGAGGGAACAGTTCTTC.

Remarks on this clone: The sample carries other DNA sequences with the same CDR3. The chain recombines TRBV7-3 with TRBJ2-3; possibly TRBD1 for D (6 bases). The CDR3 covers 13 residues. Germline loops: CDR1 SGHTA, CDR2 FQGTGA. The V end lost 3 bases, the J end lost 6 bases, and 10 bases lay between the germline ends. CDR3 bases: TGTGCCAGCAGCTTGTCAGGGGCCGATACGCAGTATTTT. Protein: CASSLSGADTQYF.

This clone appeared a few times. The CDR3 reads CASSQGLETEAFF. Written as DNA, the CDR3 is TGCGCCAGCAGCCAAGGGCTAGAAACTGAAGCTTTCTTT. V usage is TRBV4-1 and J usage is TRBJ1-1; unclear D gene. Germline assignment: CDR1 MGHRA and CDR2 YSYEKL. CDR3 length: 13 residues. Trimming removed 1 base at V and 5 bases at J, with 8 bases between.

V usage is TRBV7-8 and J usage is TRBJ2-1, with 14 bases aligning to TRBD2. From germline, CDR1 is SGHVS and CDR2 FQNEAQ. The junction had 10 bases not matched to a gene; V was cut back by 9 bases and J by 0 bases. This CDR3 contains 18 residues. The CDR3 loop is CASSRGLAGVSSYNEQFF. The DNA for the CDR3 is TGTGCCAGTAGCCGGGGACTAGCGGGAGTAAGCTCCTACAATGAGCAGTTCTTC.

The J gene is TRBJ2-5, the V gene TRBV5-1, with 10 bases aligning to TRBD2. The CDR3 is 16 amino acids. V gave up 4 bases and J gave up 1 base; unmatched junction bases: 7. Germline loops: CDR1 SGHRS, CDR2 YFSETQ. CDR3 region: CASSRMTSGSQETQYF. In DNA, the CDR3 is TGCGCCAGCAGCCGGATGACTAGCGGGTCCCAAGAGACCCAGTACTTC.

The CDR3 sequence is CASSLPGQKGFNQPQHF. The CDR3 DNA sequence: TGTGCCAGCAGTTTGCCGGGACAGAAGGGATTCAATCAGCCCCAGCATTTT. V gene TRBV28 combines with J gene TRBJ1-5, with 7 bases that match TRBD1. The CDR3 covers 17 residues. The germline V gene has CDR1 MDHEN and CDR2 SYDVKM. The V gene end was trimmed by 3 bases and the J gene end by 3 bases; junction bases not matched to a gene: 11.

The rearrangement joins TRBV11-2 to TRBJ2-1, with 10 positions matching TRBD2. The CDR3 runs 16 residues. The germline CDR1 and CDR2 sequences are SGHAT and FQNNGV. The ends lost 0 bases at V and 5 bases at J; junction bases unmatched: 4. CDR3: CASSLELAGHHNEQFF. In DNA form, the CDR3 reads TGTGCCAGCAGCTTAGAACTAGCGGGACATCACAATGAGCAGTTCTTC.

The CDR3 sequence: CASSSTRQGTEAFF. DNA for the CDR3: TGTGCCAGCAGCTCCACCCGGCAGGGTACTGAAGCTTTCTTT. The chain employs TRBV11-3 and TRBJ1-1, with a weak D call TRBD1 (5 bases). The germline CDR1 and CDR2 sequences are SGHNT and YENEEA. V was pared by 4 bases and J by 5 bases, with 14 bases between. This CDR3 comprises 14 residues.

V gene TRBV4-2 combines with J gene TRBJ2-7; D is unclear. The CDR3 is made up of 15 amino acids. Germline-derived CDR1 and CDR2 are LGHNA and YNFKEQ. V was shortened by 4 bases and J by 5 bases, with 18 bases between the two germline ends. CDR3 sequence reads: CASSLETGRLDEQYF. The CDR3 DNA reads TGTGCCAGCAGCCTAGAGACGGGTAGGCTTGACGAGCAGTACTTC.

In this sample, this clone turned up once. V usage is TRBV27 and J usage is TRBJ2-1; D perhaps matches TRBD2 (5 bases). V lost 0 bases to trimming and J lost 8 bases, with 14 bases between them. Looked up from germline, CDR1 is MNHEY and CDR2 is SMNVEV (reference sequence). CDR3 size: 15 residues. The CDR3, as DNA: TGTGCCAGCAGTTTATCGGCTAGCATGAGCCATGAGCAGTTCTTC. It translates to CASSLSASMSHEQFF.

This clone was counted only a few times. The chain employs TRBV15 and TRBJ1-5; no clear D gene. Germline lookup yields CDR1 LNHNV and CDR2 YYDKDF (reference sequence). V was pared by 8 bases and J by 0 bases, with 14 bases between. This CDR3 has 15 residues. CDR3 bases: TGTGCCACCTCTCTCGGAGGCTATAGCAATCAGCCCCAGCATTTT. Protein product: CATSLGGYSNQPQHF.

This clone showed up just once. The chain uses TRBV28 and TRBJ2-5, with TRBD1 identical over 7 bases. The germline CDR1 and CDR2 sequences are MDHEN and SYDVKM. The CDR3 length is 15 residues. J was trimmed by 2 bases and V by 6 bases; bases with no gene match: 9. CDR3 nucleotides: TGTGCCAGCAGCATAGGGGACAGCCCACAAGAGACCCAGTACTTC. It encodes CASSIGDSPQETQYF.

J is TRBJ2-1 and V is TRBV29-1; no reliable D call. Germline CDR1 SQVTM, CDR2 ANQGSEA. There are 14 residues in the CDR3. V lost 4 bases and J 0 bases, leaving 10 bases between the germline ends. The CDR3: CSVAPGISYNEQFF. CDR3 nucleotide sequence: TGCAGCGTTGCCCCCGGAATCTCCTACAATGAGCAGTTCTTC.

This rearrangement joins TRBV27 to TRBJ2-7; D remains ambiguous. Germline V gene sequence: CDR1 MNHEY, CDR2 SMNVEV (reference sequence). Trimming removed 3 bases from V and 0 bases from J, with 6 bases in between. CDR3 length: 13 amino acids. CDR3 region: CASSLPSSYEQYF. In DNA form, the CDR3 reads TGTGCCAGCAGTTTGCCGAGCTCCTACGAGCAGTACTTC.

V and J are TRBV27 and TRBJ2-5; possibly TRBD1 for D (5 bases). The CDR3 totals 16 residues. CDR1 and CDR2 (germline): MNHEY, SMNVEV (reference sequence). The ends were cut back, 4 bases at V and 3 bases at J, with 18 bases in the middle. Here the CDR3 reads CASSSIKTDREETQYF. In nucleotides, the CDR3 is TGTGCCAGCAGTTCCATCAAGACAGATCGGGAAGAGACCCAGTACTTC.

The chain joins TRBV2 to TRBJ1-2, with D possibly being TRBD1 (5 bases). Germline V gives CDR1 SNHLY, CDR2 FYNNEI. CDR3 length: 18 amino acids. Trimming pared 10 bases from V and 1 base from J, leaving 28 bases between. This CDR3 reads CAIMDYSAPDRNNYGYTF. The CDR3 nucleotides read TGTGCCATTATGGACTATTCTGCCCCAGACAGAAATAACTATGGCTACACCTTC.

This chain links TRBV28 with TRBJ2-7, with D perhaps TRBD2 (5 bases). V lost 2 bases and J lost 3, with 8 bases in between. Germline V CDR1 and CDR2: MDHEN, SYDVKM. This CDR3 is built from 13 residues. CDR3 DNA sequence: TGTGCCAGCAGTTTAGTCGGGAACTACGAGCAGTACTTC. Amino acids: CASSLVGNYEQYF.

This clone is a singleton in its sample. The V and J genes are TRBV11-2 and TRBJ2-5, with a weak D call TRBD1 (7 bases). Germline-derived CDR1 and CDR2 are SGHAT and FQNNGV. V was trimmed by 5 bases and J by 5 bases, leaving 15 bases between them. The CDR3 consists of 14 residues. The CDR3 loop reads CASSQRRGLETQYF. The CDR3 nucleotides are TGTGCCAGCAGCCAAAGGAGGGGGCTGGAGACCCAGTACTTC.

The chain combines TRBV28 with TRBJ1-4; a weak D match, TRBD1 (5 bases). This CDR3 has 13 amino acids. CDR1 and CDR2 (germline): MDHEN, SYDVKM. Between the trimmed V and J ends, which lost 10 bases and 7 bases, there was a span of 16 bases. This CDR3 reads CAIRWGGGEKLFF. The DNA of the CDR3 is TGTGCCATCAGATGGGGCGGAGGTGAAAAACTGTTTTTT. The complete variable domain, with remaining parts taken from reference TRBV28 and TRBJ1-4, reads DVKVTQSSRYLVKRTGEKVFLECVQDMDHENMFWYRQDPGLGLRLIYFSYDVKMKEKGDIPEGYSVSREKKERFSLILESASTNQTSMYLCAIRWGGGEKLFFGSGTQLSVL.

The chain couples TRBV11-3 to TRBJ2-3, with D possibly being TRBD1 or TRBD2 (6 bases each). Germline CDR1 reads SGHNT; CDR2 reads YENEEA. V shed 1 base and J shed 10 bases, with 15 bases lying between them. The CDR3 covers 14 residues. The CDR3 nucleotides are TGTGCCAGCAGCTTAGGAGGGGGGACCCCTCCGCAGTATTTT. Translation: CASSLGGGTPPQYF. Filled out from reference TRBV11-3 and TRBJ2-3, the complete variable domain reads EAGVVQSPRYKIIEKKQPVAFWCNPISGHNTLYWYLQNLGQGPELLIRYENEEAVDDSQLPKDRFSAERLKGVDSTLKIQPAELGDSAVYLCASSLGGGTPPQYFGPGTRLTVL.

The CDR3 is CASSLVVAKKGGETQYF. The CDR3 DNA follows: TGCGCCAGCAGCTTGGTGGTAGCGAAAAAAGGAGGAGAGACCCAGTACTTC. The chain recombines TRBV5-1 with TRBJ2-5; D is perhaps TRBD2 (5 bases). Germline V gene lookup returns CDR1 SGHRS and CDR2 YFSETQ. CDR3 length equals 17 residues. Trimming removed 0 bases at V and 4 bases at J, with 19 bases between.

The J gene is TRBJ1-1, the V gene TRBV5-1; 7 bases match TRBD1. Germline V gene sequence: CDR1 SGHRS, CDR2 YFSETQ. Trimming removed 4 bases from V and 1 base from J; junction bases left unmatched: 10. This CDR3 spans 16 amino acids. The CDR3 DNA sequence: TGCGCCAGCAGCCGGCACAACAGGGGTGGGAACACTGAAGCTTTCTTT. It is translated as CASSRHNRGGNTEAFF.

The chain carries TRBV2 and TRBJ2-5, with D hard to call. Trimming pared 6 bases from V and 2 bases from J, leaving 10 bases between. This CDR3 has 13 residues. Germline loops: CDR1 SNHLY, CDR2 FYNNEI. As DNA, the CDR3 is TGTGCCAGCAGATGGGCAGGTCAAGAGACCCAGTACTTC. The encoded protein is CASRWAGQETQYF.

The chain couples TRBV5-8 to TRBJ2-1; D gene uncertain. The ends were cut back, 5 bases at V and 9 bases at J, with 9 bases in the middle. This CDR3 comprises 11 residues. Germline V gene data show CDR1 as SGHTS and CDR2 as YDEGEE. The CDR3 reads CASSDGGEQFF. As DNA, the CDR3 is TGTGCCAGCAGTGACGGTGGTGAGCAGTTCTTC.

This clone came up once. V is TRBV30 and J is TRBJ2-7; maybe TRBD1 (6 bases). The CDR3 extends over 12 amino acids. CDR1 GTSNPN and CDR2 SVGIG come from the germline V gene (reference sequence). Trimming removed 6 bases at V and 5 bases at J, with 14 bases between. The CDR3: CACLSRGNEQYF. DNA for the CDR3: TGTGCCTGTCTCTCCAGGGGAAACGAGCAGTACTTC.

The chain couples TRBV6-1 to TRBJ1-3, with D perhaps matching TRBD1 (6 bases). The CDR3 contains 17 residues. Germline V gene lookup returns CDR1 MNHNS and CDR2 SASEGT. V dropped 4 bases and J dropped 4 bases, with 20 bases sitting between them. This CDR3 reads CASSGAWTDDSGNTIYF. The CDR3 nucleotides are TGTGCCAGCAGTGGAGCTTGGACAGATGACTCGGGAAACACCATATATTTT.

The chain couples TRBV7-9 to TRBJ2-7, with no clear D. The CDR3 runs 14 residues. Looked up from germline, CDR1 is SEHNR and CDR2 is FQNEAQ (reference sequence). Between the trimmed V and J ends, which lost 0 bases and 2 bases, there was a span of 8 bases. This CDR3 reads CASSLASSTYEQYF. Here the CDR3 DNA reads TGTGCCAGCAGCTTAGCGTCCAGTACCTACGAGCAGTACTTC.

This clone was seen only a few times. The chain carries TRBV5-1 and TRBJ1-1; 10 bases are shared with TRBD1. CDR3 length: 16 residues. The V and J ends lost 0 bases and 1 base, in that order; junction bases with no gene match: 3. The germline gives CDR1 SGHRS, CDR2 YFSETQ. For the CDR3, the DNA is TGCGCCAGCAGCTTGGGGGACAGGGGAGGGAACACTGAAGCTTTCTTT. Translated: CASSLGDRGGNTEAFF.

This chain links TRBV7-9 with TRBJ2-5; D is ambiguous. Per germline, CDR1 SEHNR and CDR2 FQNEAQ (reference sequence). V dropped 5 bases and J dropped 7 bases, with 14 bases sitting between them. There are 13 residues in the CDR3. DNA for the CDR3: TGTGCCAGCAGCCCCCCCCGTACGATGACCCAGTACTTC. The encoded protein is CASSPPRTMTQYF. Full variable domain (rest looked up from reference TRBV7-9 and TRBJ2-5): DTGVSQNPRHKITKRGQNVTFRCDPISEHNRLYWYRQTLGQGPEFLTYFQNEAQLEKSRLLSDRFSAERPKGSFSTLEIQRTEQGDSAMYLCASSPPRTMTQYFGPGTRLLVL.

This clone has a single count. The J gene is TRBJ1-2, the V gene TRBV11-2; TRBD1 aligns across 8 bases. Germline V CDR1 and CDR2: SGHAT, FQNNGV. Trimming cost V 3 bases and J 6 bases; bases outside gene matches: 6. The CDR3 spans 14 residues. The CDR3 is CASSFHDRGDGYTF. In nucleotides, the CDR3 is TGTGCCAGCAGCTTCCACGACAGGGGCGATGGCTACACCTTC.

The table lists this clone with a count of one. The chain combines TRBV28 with TRBJ2-7, with TRBD1 matching over 9 bases. The CDR3 is 15 amino acids. Germline V lookup: CDR1 MDHEN, CDR2 SYDVKM. The junction had 10 bases not matched to a gene; V was cut back by 6 bases and J by 4 bases. Written as DNA, the CDR3 is TGTGCCAGCAGCCCCCACCGGGACAGGGAGTACGAGCAGTACTTC. Its protein product is CASSPHRDREYEQYF. Full variable domain (missing parts from reference TRBV28 and TRBJ2-7): DVKVTQSSRYLVKRTGEKVFLECVQDMDHENMFWYRQDPGLGLRLIYFSYDVKMKEKGDIPEGYSVSREKKERFSLILESASTNQTSMYLCASSPHRDREYEQYFGPGTRLTVT.